This T cell receptor (beta chain) is from a study of T cell responses to AZD1222 COVID-19 vaccine. This table comes from immunoSEQ multiplex PCR, and its TCRdb copy is limited to in-frame clones, with some not included. The repertoire holds under 150,000 clones, with 75% to 85% as singletons. The V gene's germline CDR1 is WNHNN and CDR2 SYGVQD (reference sequence). There are 15 residues in the CDR3. V was clipped by 3 bases and J by 0 bases, with 12 bases between them. The TCR originated in an adult in good health. V usage is TRBV10-1 and J usage is TRBJ2-7; D remains ambiguous. The source was peripheral blood, collected on day 0 of MenACWY control vaccination. CDR3 bases: TGCGCCAGCAGTGACAGGCCTCTTAGCTCCTACGAGCAGTACGTC. This encodes CASSDRPLSSYEQYV.